This T cell receptor (beta chain) was sequenced for a study of cytomegalovirus exposure and HLA in healthy donors. Study-level findings and limits: There were some public TCRs occurring in many donors, but most TCR sequences were rare.

With 60 Vbeta and 13 Jbeta primers, the PCR was carried out. Generated by immunoSEQ multiplex PCR, the TCRdb table keeps only in-frame clones and is missing some. Among some 130,000 clones listed, around 80% were seen once. V was pared by 0 bases and J by 7 bases, with 13 bases between. Germline CDR1 reads MNHEY; CDR2 reads SVGAGI. This CDR3 has 15 amino acids. A word on this clone: Its specificity is not known.

The chain uses TRBV6-5 and TRBJ2-1; D may be TRBD2 (6 bases). The clonotype comes from a man younger than 40 in good health. Material: PBMCs. CDR3 coding DNA: TGTGCCAGCAGTTACTCGACCGGGGCGGGGAATGAGCAGTTCTTC. Protein sequence: CASSYSTGAGNEQFF.